The rows below give T cell receptor beta chains drawn from one sample of a study of chemoradiotherapy in HPV16-positive cancers. TCRdb's copy holds only in-frame clones and misses some; the assay was immunoSEQ multiplex PCR. The sample includes about 4,300 clones, roughly 75% of them seen just once. Collection took place from a patient who underwent chemoradiotherapy. These TCRs come from a human donor with HPV-associated anogenital cancer. The CDR3 runs from the conserved cysteine through the conserved F or W. A D gene is named only where the DNA matches it firmly. Clone size is given for some rows only: seen once, a few or many times, or a class if the clone is expanded.

>15|TRBV5-1|TRBD2|TRBJ2-3|-
CASSLSAGNTDTQYF
TGCGCCAGCAGCTTGTCAGCGGGAAACACAGATACGCAGTATTTT
>19|TRBV12-1|-|TRBJ2-5|-
CASSGGLAGGVPLQETQYF
TGTGCCAGCAGCGGGGGACTAGCGGGGGGGGTCCCACTCCAAGAGACCCAGTACTTC
>18|TRBV19|TRBD2|TRBJ2-1|once
CASSISKRAGGLYNEQFF
TGTGCCAGTAGTATATCTAAACGAGCGGGGGGCCTTTACAATGAGCAGTTCTTC
>12|TRBV28|-|TRBJ1-5|few
CASSFPTGNQHF
TGTGCCAGCAGCTTCCCTACCGGGAACCAGCATTTT
>14|TRBV5-4|-|TRBJ2-7|-
CASSFSGQGDEQYF
TGTGCCAGCAGCTTCAGTGGGCAGGGAGACGAGCAGTACTTC
>11|TRBV7-2|-|TRBJ1-2|-
CAISWGHDYTF
TGTGCCATCTCGTGGGGTCACGACTACACCTTC
>17|TRBV7-2|TRBD2|TRBJ2-1|-
CASSSLFSGAGGGEQFF
TGTGCCAGCAGCTCCCTTTTTAGCGGGGCGGGGGGTGGTGAGCAGTTCTTC
>15|TRBV5-4|TRBD2|TRBJ2-7|-
CASSTPAGSPYEQYF
TGTGCCAGCAGCACCCCAGCGGGGTCCCCCTACGAGCAGTACTTC
>15|TRBV9|-|TRBJ1-6|-
CASSPMTADNSPLHF
TGTGCCAGCAGCCCTATGACAGCCGACAATTCACCCCTCCACTTT
>15|TRBV7-9|TRBD1|TRBJ1-2|-
CASSSTQGARYGYTF
TGTGCCAGCAGCTCGACCCAGGGGGCCCGCTATGGCTACACCTTC
>16|TRBV5-1|-|TRBJ1-1|once
CASSLVGGRQNTEAFF
TGCGCCAGCAGCTTGGTAGGAGGGCGTCAGAACACTGAAGCTTTCTTT
>16|TRBV19|TRBD1|TRBJ1-4|-
CASKNRGGGTNEKLFF
TGTGCCAGTAAAAACAGGGGTGGAGGAACTAATGAAAAACTGTTTTTT
>15|TRBV7-6|TRBD1|TRBJ1-2|-
CASSPAGQGVDGYTF
TGTGCCAGCAGCCCCGCGGGACAGGGGGTCGATGGCTACACCTTC
>14|TRBV4-1|TRBD1|TRBJ2-1|-
CASSLGQGTNEQFF
TGCGCCAGCAGCCTCGGACAGGGAACTAATGAGCAGTTCTTC
>15|TRBV19|-|TRBJ2-7|few
CASSIVQSPSYEQYF
TGTGCCAGTAGTATAGTTCAATCGCCGTCCTACGAGCAGTACTTC
>9|TRBV7-8|-|TRBJ2-7|-
CASRGTRCF
TGTGCCAGCAGGGGGACAAGATGCTTC
>15|TRBV19|TRBD1|TRBJ1-5|few
CASSMTDRGNQPQHF
TGTGCCAGTAGTATGACGGACAGGGGCAATCAGCCCCAGCATTTT
>17|TRBV9|-|TRBJ2-5|-
CASSVDRGLAGRETQYF
TGTGCCAGCAGCGTAGACCGCGGGCTGGCAGGGAGAGAGACCCAGTACTTC
>15|TRBV6-1|-|TRBJ1-5|-
CASSVGGGLDQPQHF
TGTGCCAGCAGTGTGGGGGGCGGATTAGATCAGCCCCAGCATTTT
>13|TRBV2|-|TRBJ2-7|-
CATRPGVSYEQYF
TGTGCCACCCGCCCGGGGGTATCCTACGAGCAGTACTTC
>15|TRBV7-8|TRBD1|TRBJ2-7|once
CASSNPTGGSYEQYF
TGTGCCAGCTCCAATCCAACAGGGGGCTCCTACGAGCAGTACTTC
>12|TRBV25-1|-|TRBJ1-1|-
CASSDSPTEAFF
TGTGCCAGCAGTGACTCTCCCACGGAAGCTTTCTTT
>15|TRBV7-2|TRBD2|TRBJ2-7|few
CASSFYSSGGFEQYF
TGTGCCAGCAGCTTTTATTCCAGCGGGGGCTTCGAGCAGTACTTC
>14|TRBV28|-|TRBJ1-4|-
CASTIDIRDEKLFF
TGTGCCAGCACCATCGACATTAGGGATGAAAAACTGTTTTTT
>15|TRBV7-2|-|TRBJ1-6|-
CASSFDWGNNSPLHF
TGTGCCAGCAGCTTTGATTGGGGGAACAATTCACCCCTCCACTTT
>13|TRBV6-5|TRBD2|TRBJ2-5|-
CASTGTSGGAQYF
TGTGCCAGCACCGGGACTAGCGGGGGGGCCCAGTACTTC
>16|TRBV18|-|TRBJ1-5|-
CASSLTDDPYNQPQHF
TGTGCCAGCTCACTAACGGACGACCCCTACAATCAGCCCCAGCATTTT
>15|TRBV6-5|-|TRBJ1-1|-
CASSYSVGEGTEAFF
TGTGCCAGCAGTTACTCAGTGGGGGAGGGAACTGAAGCTTTCTTT
>15|TRBV4-1|-|TRBJ1-5|-
CASSPVGDSNQPQHF
TGCGCCAGCAGCCCAGTGGGGGATAGCAATCAGCCCCAGCATTTT
>14|TRBV30|-|TRBJ1-5|-
CAWSSLRRNQPQHF
TGTGCCTGGAGCAGCCTGAGGCGCAATCAGCCCCAGCATTTT
>17|TRBV7-8|-|TRBJ1-1|-
CASSLLAIGGIGTEAFF
TGTGCCAGCAGCTTACTAGCCATAGGCGGGATTGGGACTGAAGCTTTCTTT
>15|TRBV5-6|-|TRBJ1-5|-
CASSQTPGPNQPQHF
TGTGCCAGCAGCCAAACTCCTGGCCCCAATCAGCCCCAGCATTTT
>14|TRBV7-8|-|TRBJ2-3|-
CASSPLGRSDTQYF
TGTGCCAGCAGCCCCCTAGGCCGGTCAGATACGCAGTATTTT
>12|TRBV5-1|-|TRBJ1-1|-
CASSDGRAEAFF
TGCGCCAGCAGTGATGGGAGGGCTGAAGCTTTCTTT
>14|TRBV18|TRBD1|TRBJ2-7|-
CASSRTGGDYEQYF
TGTGCCAGCTCACGGACAGGGGGAGACTACGAGCAGTACTTC
>16|TRBV30|TRBD2|TRBJ2-1|-
CAWSVLERGGRDEQFF
TGTGCCTGGAGTGTACTCGAGCGGGGGGGCCGCGATGAGCAGTTCTTC
>12|TRBV6-1|-|TRBJ1-3|-
CASSVSGNTIYF
TGTGCCAGCAGTGTCTCTGGAAACACCATATATTTT
>17|TRBV4-1|-|TRBJ1-3|few
CASSQGGDGYSGNTIYF
TGCGCCAGCAGCCAAGGCGGAGACGGGTACTCTGGAAACACCATATATTTT
>14|TRBV9|-|TRBJ1-1|few
CASSVGVSNTEAFF
TGTGCCAGCAGCGTCGGAGTGTCAAACACTGAAGCTTTCTTT
>15|TRBV28|TRBD1|TRBJ1-5|-
CASSSSGTGYQPQHF
TGTGCCAGCAGTTCCTCCGGGACAGGGTATCAGCCCCAGCATTTT
>14|TRBV6-5|TRBD2|TRBJ2-7|-
CASKGLAGEYEQYF
TGTGCCAGCAAGGGACTAGCGGGGGAGTACGAGCAGTACTTC
>17|TRBV19|-|TRBJ2-6|-
CASSIREKSAGANVLTF
TGTGCCAGTAGTATACGGGAGAAGTCGGCGGGGGCCAACGTCCTGACTTTC
>15|TRBV4-3|-|TRBJ2-7|-
CASSLAGGSSYEQYF
TGCGCCAGCAGCCTCGCAGGGGGGAGCTCCTACGAGCAGTACTTC
>14|TRBV5-6|TRBD2|TRBJ2-7|-
CASSLGGGRYEQYF
TGTGCCAGCAGCCTCGGGGGGGGACGCTACGAGCAGTACTTC
>12|TRBV19|-|TRBJ2-1|-
CASSIDGKTPFF
TGTGCCAGTAGTATTGATGGGAAGACGCCGTTCTTC
>16|TRBV4-2|TRBD2|TRBJ2-3|-
CASSQVGSGVSDTQYF
TGTGCCAGCAGCCAAGTAGGTAGCGGGGTTTCAGATACGCAGTATTTT